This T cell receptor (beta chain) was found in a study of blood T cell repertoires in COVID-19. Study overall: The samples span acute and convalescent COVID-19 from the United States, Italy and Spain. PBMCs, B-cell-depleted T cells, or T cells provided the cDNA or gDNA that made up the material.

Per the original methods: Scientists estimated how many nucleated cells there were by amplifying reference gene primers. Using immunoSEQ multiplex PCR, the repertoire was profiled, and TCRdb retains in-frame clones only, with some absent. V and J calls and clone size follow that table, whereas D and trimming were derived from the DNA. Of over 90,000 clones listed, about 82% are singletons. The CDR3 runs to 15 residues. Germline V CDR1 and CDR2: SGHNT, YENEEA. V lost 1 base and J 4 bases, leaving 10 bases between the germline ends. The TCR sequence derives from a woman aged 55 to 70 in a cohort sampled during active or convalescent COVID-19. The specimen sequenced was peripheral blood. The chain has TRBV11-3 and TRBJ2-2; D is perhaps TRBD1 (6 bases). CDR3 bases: TGTGCCAGCAGCTTAGGGCAGGGGAGCACCGGGGAGCTGTTTTTT. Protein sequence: CASSLGQGSTGELFF.